This section outlines one T cell receptor beta chain sequence together with its context. Its matching antigen is unknown. This specimen belongs to a study of shared clonotypes between healthy human individuals. The CDR3 length is 16 residues. Trimming pared 1 base from V and 6 bases from J, leaving 18 bases between. Germline CDR1 reads MDHEN; CDR2 reads SYDVKM. Regarding the study as a whole: Blood was the sole source, and tissue repertoires probably differ.

At deep level, the assay was performed. Profiling relied on immunoSEQ multiplex PCR, and the TCRdb table lists in-frame clones only, not all of them. Here the sample spans over 2 million clones, around 93% being singletons. None of the donors, who were healthy HIV-negative adults, had recently had acute infections or vaccinations. Subsets obtained from CD4+ cells comprised CD45RA+ naive and CD45RA-negative memory cells. The sample comprised naive CD4+ T cells from PBMCs. Subset indicated: CD45RA+ positively selected. The origin of this receptor is a man aged 18 to 29 in good health. Some clones in this sample may be carry-over from other donors' samples. V gene TRBV28 combines with J gene TRBJ1-2, with no clear D. CDR3 residues: CASSLLYSRPGDGYTF. The CDR3 DNA reads TGTGCCAGCAGTTTATTATACTCGCGGCCTGGGGATGGCTACACCTTC.